Below are 18 T cell receptor beta chains sequenced from a single sample in a study of shared clonotypes between healthy human individuals. Here immunoSEQ multiplex PCR was the method, and the copy in TCRdb shows in-frame clones only, minus some. The table has 2 million to 2.5 million clones, 80% to 95% seen once; the top ten hold under 0.45%. What was sequenced was naive CD4+ T cells from PBMCs. As for subset: CD45RA+ positively selected. These receptors were collected from a man younger than 30 in good health. Some clones in this sample may be carry-over from other donors' samples.

The chain has TRBV4-3 and TRBJ1-2, with D maybe TRBD1 (5 bases). Trimming removed 0 bases at V and 5 bases at J, with 13 bases between. Germline V CDR1 and CDR2: LGHNA, YSLEER. CDR3 size: 15 residues. The CDR3 protein is CASSQDGQGLYGYTF. In DNA form, the CDR3 reads TGCGCCAGCAGCCAAGATGGCCAGGGACTATATGGCTACACCTTC.

The chain joins TRBV5-1 to TRBJ2-5; the D gene is possibly TRBD1 (6 bases). Trimming shortened V by 6 bases and J by 5 bases, and 17 bases separated the two germline ends. The CDR3 is 14 residues long. The germline gives CDR1 SGHRS, CDR2 YFSETQ. CDR3 residues: CASTVGGFGETQYF. The CDR3 DNA is TGCGCCAGCACCGTAGGGGGATTCGGGGAGACCCAGTACTTC.

The chain recombines TRBV4-1 with TRBJ2-3, with D possibly matching TRBD2 (6 bases). There are 16 residues in the CDR3. Between the trimmed V and J ends, which lost 4 bases and 4 bases, there was a span of 18 bases. The germline V gene has CDR1 MGHRA and CDR2 YSYEKL. This chain's CDR3 is CASSLIGGTNPDTQYF. CDR3 DNA: TGCGCCAGCAGCCTCATCGGGGGAACGAACCCAGATACGCAGTATTTT.

This chain links TRBV30 with TRBJ1-2; D ambiguous. This CDR3 spans 12 amino acids. Germline assignment: CDR1 GTSNPN and CDR2 SVGIG (reference sequence). With 1 base removed from V and 5 bases from J, the gap between germline ends came to 8 bases. As DNA, the CDR3 is TGTGCCTGGAGTGAGGGATCTTATGGCTACACCTTC. Encoded protein: CAWSEGSYGYTF.

This clone has only one observation. This chain links TRBV2 with TRBJ2-7; D remains ambiguous. CDR1 and CDR2 (germline): SNHLY, FYNNEI. The V gene lost 1 base and the J gene lost 6 bases, with 7 bases spanning the gap. The CDR3 is 12 residues long. The CDR3 is CASSEGVREQYF. The CDR3 coding sequence is TGTGCCAGCAGTGAAGGGGTCCGCGAGCAGTACTTC. The entire variable domain, with the rest obtained from reference TRBV2 and TRBJ2-7, is as follows: EPEVTQTPSHQVTQMGQEVILRCVPISNHLYFYWYRQILGQKVEFLVSFYNNEISEKSEIFDDQFSVERPDGSNFTLKIRSTKLEDSAMYFCASSEGVREQYFGPGTRLTVT.

This rearrangement joins TRBV5-1 to TRBJ2-3; D unclear. Trimming shortened V by 0 bases and J by 7 bases, and 6 bases separated the two germline ends. Germline V gives CDR1 SGHRS, CDR2 YFSETQ. The CDR3 totals 12 residues. CDR3 bases: TGCGCCAGCAGCTTGGGGCAGAATACGCAGTATTTT. This translates into CASSLGQNTQYF. Looking up the rest from reference TRBV5-1 and TRBJ2-3 gives the full variable domain: KAGVTQTPRYLIKTRGQQVTLSCSPISGHRSVSWYQQTPGQGLQFLFEYFSETQRNKGNFPGRFSGRQFSNSRSEMNVSTLELGDSALYLCASSLGQNTQYFGPGTRLTVL.

V and J are TRBV7-2 and TRBJ2-7, with 9 positions matching TRBD2. The CDR3 runs 14 residues. Trimming took 5 bases from V and 6 from J; bases not matched to a gene: 8. In germline, CDR1 is SGHTA, CDR2 FQGNSA. CDR3 region: CASSPAGGPVEQYF. The CDR3 region has the DNA TGTGCCAGCAGCCCGGCGGGAGGGCCCGTCGAGCAGTACTTC.

J is TRBJ1-2 and V is TRBV28; D is unclear. The germline V and J ends were trimmed by 2 bases and 6 bases, with 22 bases remaining between them. The CDR3 runs 17 residues. Per germline, CDR1 MDHEN and CDR2 SYDVKM. In nucleotides, the CDR3 is TGTGCCAGCAGTTTAGGCGGGGTCGGGCAACTGATGGATGGCTACACCTTC. This codes for CASSLGGVGQLMDGYTF.

The rearrangement joins TRBV5-4 to TRBJ1-4; TRBD1 is a possible D gene (5 bases). CDR3 length: 16 residues. The V gene's germline CDR1 is SGHNT and CDR2 YYREEE (reference sequence). Trimming took 6 bases from V and 0 from J, leaving 15 bases between them. CDR3 loop: CASTSTGGSTNEKLFF. CDR3 sequence (DNA): TGTGCCAGCACATCAACCGGGGGGTCAACTAATGAAAAACTGTTTTTT.

The chain recombines TRBV11-1 with TRBJ2-1; D perhaps matches TRBD2 (6 bases). Trimming removed 2 bases from V and 4 bases from J, with 12 bases in between. This CDR3 has 15 amino acids. Germline-derived CDR1 and CDR2 are SGHAT and FQDESV (reference sequence). CDR3: CASSLSSGQYNEQFF. DNA for the CDR3: TGTGCCAGCAGCTTAAGTAGCGGACAATACAATGAGCAGTTCTTC.

The genes are TRBV7-2 and TRBJ1-1, with unresolved D. This CDR3 contains 14 residues. V dropped 1 base and J dropped 0 bases, with 6 bases sitting between them. Germline V gene lookup returns CDR1 SGHTA and CDR2 FQGNSA. This CDR3 is CASSLGSLNTEAFF. The CDR3 nucleotides are TGTGCCAGCAGCTTAGGCAGTTTGAACACTGAAGCTTTCTTT.

CDR3 region: CASSLAGSTGGRNTEAFF. The CDR3 DNA sequence: TGTGCCAGCAGCTTAGCCGGATCAACAGGGGGCCGGAACACTGAAGCTTTCTTT. The rearrangement joins TRBV11-2 to TRBJ1-1; 9 bases map to TRBD1. Germline loops: CDR1 SGHAT, CDR2 FQNNGV. The ends lost 1 base at V and 1 base at J; junction bases unmatched: 10. This CDR3 is built from 18 residues.

The J gene is TRBJ1-3, the V gene TRBV10-3; 10 nucleotides align to TRBD1. Germline V gives CDR1 ENHRY, CDR2 SYGVKD. The CDR3 spans 16 residues. The ends lost 6 bases at V and 2 bases at J; junction bases unmatched: 7. The CDR3 sequence: CAISKGGTGAGNTIYF. The CDR3 nucleotides read TGTGCCATCAGCAAGGGGGGGACAGGGGCTGGAAACACCATATATTTT.

The chain is built from TRBV27 and TRBJ2-4; the D gene is possibly TRBD2 (6 bases). The germline V gene has CDR1 MNHEY and CDR2 SMNVEV (reference sequence). Trimming shortened V by 3 bases and J by 1 base, and 13 bases separated the two germline ends. CDR3 length: 16 amino acids. DNA for the CDR3: TGTGCCAGCAGTTTCGGTTCCGGGGGTGCCAAAAACATTCAGTACTTC. This gives the protein CASSFGSGGAKNIQYF.

The rearrangement links TRBV5-1 to TRBJ2-7; D might be TRBD1 or TRBD2, each matching 5 bases. CDR3 length: 16 residues. V gave up 0 bases and J gave up 6 bases, with 19 bases separating them. The germline CDR1 and CDR2 sequences are SGHRS and YFSETQ. CDR3 protein: CASSLGSLLGEIEQYF. CDR3 in DNA: TGCGCCAGCAGCTTGGGCTCTCTTTTGGGGGAGATCGAGCAGTACTTC.

This sequence joins TRBV9 and TRBJ1-2; D not resolved. Trimming removed 3 bases at V and 0 bases at J, with 12 bases between. The CDR3 sequence is 15 residues long. From germline, CDR1 is SGDLS and CDR2 YYNGEE. The CDR3 nucleotides read TGTGCCAGCAGCGGAACCAAGGGTACTAACTATGGCTACACCTTC. This encodes CASSGTKGTNYGYTF.

With regard to this clone: Other DNA sequences from this sample encode an identical CDR3 as well. The genes are TRBV18 and TRBJ2-2; D gene ambiguous. V was pared by 3 bases and J by 4 bases, with 9 bases between. Per germline, CDR1 KGHSH and CDR2 LQKENI. The CDR3 is 14 residues long. This chain's CDR3 is CASSPPSGTGELFF. In DNA, the CDR3 is TGTGCCAGCTCACCCCCCTCCGGCACCGGGGAGCTGTTTTTT.

Remarks on this clone: The same CDR3 also results from other DNA sequences found in this sample. CDR3 sequence: CASSLGPTYGYTF. The CDR3 DNA is TGTGCCAGCAGCTTAGGACCGACTTATGGCTACACCTTC. V is TRBV7-2 and J is TRBJ1-2; D ambiguous. From germline, CDR1 is SGHTA and CDR2 FQGNSA. V was trimmed by 1 base and J by 5 bases, leaving 8 bases between them. This CDR3 is built from 13 residues.